This T cell receptor beta chain was identified in a study of cytomegalovirus exposure and HLA in healthy donors. V was shortened by 5 bases and J by 2 bases, with 11 bases between the two germline ends. Germline assignment: CDR1 SNHLY and CDR2 FYNNEI. CDR3 length equals 14 residues. Libraries were prepared by immunoSEQ multiplex PCR; TCRdb keeps only in-frame clonotypes and omits some of them. This repertoire shows about 120,000 clones, 89% found once; its top ten account for under 2%. This sequence originates from a woman aged 18 to 35 in good health and CMV-seronegative. What was sequenced was PBMCs. V usage is TRBV2 and J usage is TRBJ2-3; the D gene is possibly TRBD2 (5 bases). The CDR3: CASSYTRATDTQYF. CDR3 in DNA: TGTGCCAGCAGTTACACTAGAGCCACAGATACGCAGTATTTT.